This TCR beta chain was identified during a study of T cells in Graves' hyperthyroidism and ophthalmopathy. The investigators amplified TCR beta CDR3 regions from RNA transcripts. First-round RT-PCR with HTBI primers amplified the TCR CDR3 region. TCRdb re-called the multiplex PCR reads through MiXCR, storing one row per CDR3 protein. The sample includes more than 50,000 distinct CDR3 sequences, under 70% seen only once; the top ten take 3% to 4%. Ophthalmopathy patients showed a Clinical Activity Score of at least 3, NOSPECS grade of at least 4 and duration under 3 months. Patients having uncontrolled infection, another autoimmune disease, pregnancy or lactation were not included. PBMCs stemmed from more than 7.5 ml fresh peripheral blood. V was pared by 4 bases and J by 8 bases, with 14 bases between. The CDR3 loop spans 14 amino acids. Per germline, CDR1 KGHDR and CDR2 SFDVKD. This clonotype was recorded at least ten times.

What was sequenced was blood. The TCR originated in a woman aged 55-69 years with Graves' ophthalmopathy. J is TRBJ2-1 and V is TRBV24-1; D perhaps matches TRBD1 (5 bases). Here the CDR3 DNA reads TGTGCCACCAGTGAACAGGCAGGGCCGGATGAGCAGTTCTTC. Translating gives CATSEQAGPDEQFF.